This note documents a single T cell receptor (beta chain) sequence. The CDR3 is 15 amino acids. CDR1 and CDR2 from the germline V gene are SGHTA and FQGNSA. V was shortened by 6 bases and J by 0 bases, with 14 bases between the two germline ends. This entry belongs to a study of T cell repertoires in cytomegalovirus infection. TCRdb reprocessed the reads with MiXCR, giving one entry per CDR3 protein. Of about 260,000 distinct CDR3 sequences listed, approximately 8.3% are singletons. The sequenced sample was PBMCs. The source of this sequence is a human donor in good health (CMV status not recorded). Some clones in this sample may be carry-over from other donors' samples. The V and J genes are TRBV7-2 and TRBJ2-5; perhaps TRBD2 as D (6 bases). The chain's CDR3 is CASSPAGWYQETQYF. CDR3 bases: TGTGCCAGCAGTCCCGCGGGGTGGTACCAAGAGACCCAGTACTTC.